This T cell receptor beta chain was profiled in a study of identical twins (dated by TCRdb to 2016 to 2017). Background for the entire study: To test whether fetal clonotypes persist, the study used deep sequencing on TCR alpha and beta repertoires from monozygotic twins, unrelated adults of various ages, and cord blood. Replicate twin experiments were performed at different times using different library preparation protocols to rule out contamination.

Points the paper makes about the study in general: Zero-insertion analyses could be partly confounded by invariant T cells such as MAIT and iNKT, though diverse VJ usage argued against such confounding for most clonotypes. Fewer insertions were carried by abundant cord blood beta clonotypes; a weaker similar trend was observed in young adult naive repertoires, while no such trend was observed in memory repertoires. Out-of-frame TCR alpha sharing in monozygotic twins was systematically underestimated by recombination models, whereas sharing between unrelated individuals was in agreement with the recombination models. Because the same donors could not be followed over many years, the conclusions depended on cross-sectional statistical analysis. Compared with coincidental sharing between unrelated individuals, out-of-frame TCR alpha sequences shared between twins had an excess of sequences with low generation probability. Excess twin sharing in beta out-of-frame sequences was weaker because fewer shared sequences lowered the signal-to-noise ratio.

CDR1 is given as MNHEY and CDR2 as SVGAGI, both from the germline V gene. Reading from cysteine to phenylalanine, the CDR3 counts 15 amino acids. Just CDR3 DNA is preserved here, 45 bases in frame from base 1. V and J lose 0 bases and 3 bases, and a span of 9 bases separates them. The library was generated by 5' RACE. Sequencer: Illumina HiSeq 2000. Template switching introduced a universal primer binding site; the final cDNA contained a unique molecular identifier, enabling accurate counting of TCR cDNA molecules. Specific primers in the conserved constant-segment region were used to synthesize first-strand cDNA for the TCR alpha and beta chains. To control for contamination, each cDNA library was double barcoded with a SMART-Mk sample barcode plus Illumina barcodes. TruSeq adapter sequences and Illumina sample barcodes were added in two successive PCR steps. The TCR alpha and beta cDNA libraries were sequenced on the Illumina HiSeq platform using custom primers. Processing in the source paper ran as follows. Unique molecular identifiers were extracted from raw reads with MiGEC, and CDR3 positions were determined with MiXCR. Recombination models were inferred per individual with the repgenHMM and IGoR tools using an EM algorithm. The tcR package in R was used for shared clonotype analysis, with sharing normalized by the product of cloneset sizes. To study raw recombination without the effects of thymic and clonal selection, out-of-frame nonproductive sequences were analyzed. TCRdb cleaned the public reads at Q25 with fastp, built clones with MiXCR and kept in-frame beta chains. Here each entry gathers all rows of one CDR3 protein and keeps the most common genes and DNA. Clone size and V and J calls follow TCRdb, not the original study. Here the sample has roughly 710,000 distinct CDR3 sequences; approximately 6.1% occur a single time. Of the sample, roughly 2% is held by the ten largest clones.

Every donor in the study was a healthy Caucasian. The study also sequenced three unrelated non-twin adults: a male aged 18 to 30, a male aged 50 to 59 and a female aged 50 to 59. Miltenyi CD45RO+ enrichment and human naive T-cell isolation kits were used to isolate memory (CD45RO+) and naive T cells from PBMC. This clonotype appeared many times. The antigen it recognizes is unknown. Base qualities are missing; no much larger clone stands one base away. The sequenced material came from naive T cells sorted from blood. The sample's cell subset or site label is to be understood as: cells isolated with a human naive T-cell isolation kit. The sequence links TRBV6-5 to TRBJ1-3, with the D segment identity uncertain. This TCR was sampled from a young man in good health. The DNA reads TGTGCCAGCAGTTACTCGCGGGATTTTGGAAACACCATATATTTT. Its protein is CASSYSRDFGNTIYF.